What follows are 6 T cell receptor beta chains derived from one specimen sequenced in a study of blood T cell repertoires in COVID-19. The repertoire was sequenced with immunoSEQ multiplex PCR; TCRdb's copy has only in-frame clones and lacks some. This table holds approximately 18,000 clones, approximately 90% found once. Sequencing input: peripheral blood. The receptors derive from a human donor with active COVID-19. The donor label of this sample is uncertain.

V usage is TRBV12-5 and J usage is TRBJ2-7; no clear D gene. The CDR3 has 12 residues. Germline loops: CDR1 LGHNT, CDR2 FRNRAP. V lost 0 bases, J lost 7 bases, and 7 bases lay in between. The CDR3 region is CASGLVLREQYF. DNA of the CDR3: TGTGCTAGTGGTTTGGTTCTCAGGGAGCAGTACTTC.

The V and J genes are TRBV5-1 and TRBJ2-7; TRBD1 aligns across 7 bases. The CDR3 covers 16 residues. Germline V gene data show CDR1 as SGHRS and CDR2 as YFSETQ. The ends lost 0 bases at V and 4 bases at J; junction bases unmatched: 10. CDR3 nucleotides: TGCGCCAGCAGCTTGGGGGTAGGGGGCGCGGGTTACGAGCAGTACTTC. Its protein product is CASSLGVGGAGYEQYF. The full variable domain, its missing parts supplied by reference TRBV5-1 and TRBJ2-7, is KAGVTQTPRYLIKTRGQQVTLSCSPISGHRSVSWYQQTPGQGLQFLFEYFSETQRNKGNFPGRFSGRQFSNSRSEMNVSTLELGDSALYLCASSLGVGGAGYEQYFGPGTRLTVT.

The chain joins TRBV9 to TRBJ1-1, with unresolved D. CDR1 is SGDLS, CDR2 YYNGEE, per germline. The CDR3 loop spans 14 amino acids. The V end was cut by 4 bases, the J end by 1 base, with 11 bases between. The CDR3 region is CASSYLERNTEAFF. The CDR3 DNA reads as TGTGCCAGCAGCTACCTAGAGAGGAACACTGAAGCTTTCTTT.

The rearrangement links TRBV16 to TRBJ1-4; 7 nucleotides line up with TRBD1. The CDR3 contains 16 residues. V lost 2 bases, J lost 0 bases, and 3 bases stayed unmatched. CDR1 and CDR2 from the germline V gene are KGHSY and FQNENV. The CDR3 nucleotides are TGTGCCAGCAGCCAACGAGGGACAGCAACTAATGAAAAACTGTTTTTT. Amino acid sequence: CASSQRGTATNEKLFF.

The J gene is TRBJ1-1, the V gene TRBV19; TRBD1 aligns across 8 bases. This CDR3 is 16 amino acids long. Per the germline V gene, CDR1 is LNHDA and CDR2 is SQIVND (reference sequence). V trimming: 4 bases; J trimming: 4 bases; junction bases outside the gene matches: 11. CDR3 residues: CASSTLDRGYGTEAFF. For the CDR3, the DNA is TGTGCCAGTAGTACGCTAGACAGGGGTTATGGCACTGAAGCTTTCTTT.

This chain links TRBV19 with TRBJ1-2; 9 bases agree with TRBD1. The germline V gene encodes CDR1 LNHDA and CDR2 SQIVND (reference sequence). The V and J ends lost 4 bases and 4 bases, in that order; junction bases with no gene match: 4. The CDR3 extends over 14 amino acids. The CDR3 DNA reads TGTGCCAGTAGTACCCCGGGACAGGGCTATGGCTACACCTTC. It codes for CASSTPGQGYGYTF. Using reference TRBV19 and TRBJ1-2 for the parts outside the CDR3, the full variable domain is DGGITQSPKYLFRKEGQNVTLSCEQNLNHDAMYWYRQDPGQGLRLIYYSQIVNDFQKGDIAEGYSVSREKKESFPLTVTSAQKNPTAFYLCASSTPGQGYGYTFGSGTRLTVV.